The text below deals with one T cell receptor beta chain. This record comes from a study of blood T cell repertoires in COVID-19. This table comes from immunoSEQ multiplex PCR, and its TCRdb copy is limited to in-frame clones, with some not included. The sample consists of under 80,000 clones, 80% to 90% of them appearing once. This TCR was recovered from a woman of 80 years or more with active or convalescent COVID-19. The sample consisted of peripheral blood.

CDR3 bases: TGTGCCAGCAGCTTATCTGGGAGAGGATCTAACTATGGCTACACCTTC. Residues: CASSLSGRGSNYGYTF. The chain recombines TRBV7-2 with TRBJ1-2; D call uncertain. Germline V gene lookup returns CDR1 SGHTA and CDR2 FQGNSA. CDR3 length equals 16 residues. V was clipped by 2 bases and J by 0 bases, with 13 bases between them.